Below, 21 T cell receptor beta chains from the same sample are listed, as sequenced in a study of tumor and adjacent non-tumor tissue in lung cancer. The template was RNA from unsorted bulk tissue. Three rounds of nested PCR, following a modified ARM-PCR protocol, produced the TCRbeta library. TCRdb itself ran the multiplex PCR reads through MiXCR, one entry per CDR3 protein. Among more than 90,000 distinct CDR3 sequences listed, about 66% were seen once. The sequenced material came from lung tumor tissue. These receptors originate from a man in his 60s with non-small cell lung cancer.

This clonotype was seen a handful of times. Being one base from a much bigger clone, this may be a read error. The rearrangement joins TRBV20-1 to TRBJ2-2; TRBD2 agrees at 12 bases. V dropped 4 bases and J dropped 0; count of bases not matched to a gene: 12. The CDR3 loop spans 19 amino acids. Germline V gene sequence: CDR1 DFQATT, CDR2 SNEGSKA (reference sequence). The CDR3 loop reads CSANSQGLAGPSNTGELFF. The CDR3 bases are TGCAGTGCTAATTCTCAGGGACTAGCGGGTCCCTCGAACACCGGGGAGCTGTTTTTT.

The chain joins TRBV6-1 to TRBJ2-4; 7 bases are a match to TRBD2. Germline assignment: CDR1 MNHNS and CDR2 SASEGT. The CDR3 has 18 amino acids. The CDR3 spells CVSSEDRGVGVAKNIQYF. The CDR3 DNA follows: TGTGTCAGTAGTGAAGACCGGGGGGTGGGGGTAGCCAAAAACATTCAGTACTTC.

Comment on this clonotype: Its ends do not fully match the called genes, so a read error is possible. For the CDR3, the DNA is TGTGCCAGCAGCACCTCCCAGGAGACTAGCTCCTACAAGCAGTACTTC. It is translated as CASSTSQETSSYKQYF. The genes are TRBV7-8 and TRBJ2-7; TRBD2 aligns across 7 bases. The CDR3 covers 16 residues. CDR1 is SGHVS and CDR2 is FQNEAQ in the germline V gene.

This chain links TRBV6-6 with TRBJ1-4; D remains unclear. Germline V gives CDR1 MNHNY, CDR2 SVGAGI (reference sequence). This CDR3 region has 13 residues. V lost 6 bases, J lost 14 bases, and 19 bases lay in between. CDR3 sequence reads: CASSRTTWTLLFF. DNA for the CDR3: TGTGCCAGCAGCCGAACGACCTGGACCCTTCTGTTTTTT.

With respect to this clonotype: This may be a read error: a much more frequent sequence differs by one nucleotide. J is TRBJ1-2 and V is TRBV12-3 or TRBV12-4, with TRBD1 matching 11 bases. CDR3 size: 15 residues. V dropped 6 bases and J dropped 4; count of bases not matched to a gene: 7. This CDR3 reads CASRRTGTGGYGYTF. The CDR3, as DNA: TGTGCCAGCAGACGCACCGGGACAGGGGGCTATGGCTACACCTTC.

As for this clonotype: A much more abundant neighbour one base away suggests this may be a read error. The V call is TRBV20-1, the J call TRBJ2-7; 7 nucleotides match TRBD2. The V gene's germline CDR1 is DFQATT and CDR2 SNEGSKA (reference sequence). The CDR3 sequence is 15 residues long. CDR3 sequence (DNA): TGCAGTGCTAGCCGCCCTAGCGGATTAATGTACGAGGAGTACTTC. It specifies CSASRPSGLMYEEYF.

The chain combines TRBV11-1 with TRBJ2-5, with D perhaps matching TRBD1 (6 bases). Germline lookup yields CDR1 SGHAT and CDR2 FQDESV (reference sequence). This CDR3 is 14 amino acids long. V was cut by 11 bases and J by 2 bases, with 18 bases left in between. The CDR3 DNA is TGTGCCTGTAGCTCCGTACAGGGTCAAGAGACCCAGTACTTC. The encoded protein is CACSSVQGQETQYF. The variable domain in full, completed from reference TRBV11-1 and TRBJ2-5, reads EAEVAQSPRYKITEKSQAVAFWCDPISGHATLYWYRQILGQGPELLVQFQDESVVDDSQLPKDRFSAERLKGVDSTLKIQPAELGDSAMYLCACSSVQGQETQYFGPGTRLLVL.

With respect to this clonotype: Mismatch with germline at one junction end may stem from a read error. This chain links TRBV11-2 with TRBJ1-6, with unresolved D. CDR1 is SGHAT, CDR2 FQNNGV, per germline. The CDR3 totals 13 residues. CDR3 in amino acids: CASSYTPNSLLHF. CDR3 in DNA: TGTGCCAGCAGCTACACACCTAATTCACTCCTCCACTTT.

Comments on this clonotype: A junction end diverges from the germline sequence, so it may reflect a read error. This chain joins TRBV6-6 and TRBJ1-1; a weak D match, TRBD1 (6 bases). The CDR3 contains 15 residues. In germline, CDR1 is MNHNY, CDR2 SVGAGI (reference sequence). The CDR3 DNA is TGTACCAGCAGTTACTGGGGGCAGGGAAGCACTGAAGCTTTCTTT. Translation gives CTSSYWGQGSTEAFF.

Worth noting for this clonotype: One end of the junction fails to match germline, which may point to a read error. The chain couples TRBV11-3 to TRBJ2-1; TRBD2 matches at 14 bases. Per the germline V gene, CDR1 is SGHNT and CDR2 is YENEEA. CDR3 length equals 15 residues. The CDR3 loop reads CTSSHGTSGSHEQIF. The CDR3 DNA follows: TGTACCAGCAGCCATGGGACTAGCGGGAGCCATGAGCAGATCTTC.

The chain has TRBV11-2 and TRBJ1-2; a weak D match, TRBD1 (5 bases). Trimming removed 5 bases from V and 4 bases from J, with 20 bases in between. The CDR3 length is 16 residues. The germline V gene has CDR1 SGHAT and CDR2 FQNNGV. CDR3 loop: CASSHSGTGVRYGYTF. CDR3 DNA sequence: TGTGCCAGCAGCCATTCGGGGACGGGGGTTCGCTATGGCTACACCTTC.

A remark on this clonotype: At one of its ends the junction is not consistent with the germline gene, which may arise from a read error. The chain couples TRBV4-3 to TRBJ1-5, with D tentatively TRBD1 (5 bases). The CDR3 consists of 16 residues. From germline, CDR1 is LGHNA and CDR2 YSLEER. The chain's CDR3 is CACSRDWGGWLKPQHF. The CDR3, as DNA: TGCGCCTGCAGCCGAGATTGGGGGGGGTGGTTGAAGCCCCAGCACTTT.

The chain has TRBV11-2 and TRBJ2-1, with a possible D match to TRBD2 (5 bases). The CDR3 spans 17 residues. Trimming shortened V by 5 bases and J by 0 bases, and 17 bases separated the two germline ends. Germline CDR1 SGHAT, CDR2 FQNNGV. CDR3 nucleotide sequence: TGTGCCAGCAGCCACCCCCCCCGGAGGAGCTCCTACAATGAGCAGTTCTTC. As protein: CASSHPPRRSSYNEQFF.

This clonotype has at least ten counts. The J gene is TRBJ1-3, the V gene TRBV28; 7 nucleotides align to TRBD1. Germline V gene sequence: CDR1 MDHEN, CDR2 SYDVKM. Unmatched junction bases numbered 4, after V lost 5 bases and J lost 0 bases. The CDR3 loop spans 15 amino acids. The CDR3 coding sequence is TGTGCCAGCAGTCGGGACAGCGGCTCTGGAAACACCATATATTTT. Translated: CASSRDSGSGNTIYF.

About this clonotype itself: This may be a read error, as it is one base from a much larger clone. This chain links TRBV14 with TRBJ1-3; D is ambiguous. Germline V gene data show CDR1 as SGHDN and CDR2 as FVKESK. There are 16 residues in the CDR3. V lost 1 base and J 2 bases, leaving 12 bases between the germline ends. CDR3 sequence (DNA): TGTGCCAGCAGCCAAGTAACAACATTCCCTGGAAACACCATATATTTT. It is translated as CASSQVTTFPGNTIYF.

A word on this clonotype: One junction end disagrees with the germline gene, perhaps due to a read error. V is TRBV5-4 and J is TRBJ1-2; possibly TRBD1 for D (6 bases). This CDR3 region has 13 residues. The germline V gene encodes CDR1 SGHNT and CDR2 YYREEE (reference sequence). CDR3 sequence: CAGSAEQGEGYTF. The DNA of the CDR3 is TGTGCCGGCAGCGCGGAACAGGGAGAGGGCTACACCTTC.

A note on this clonotype: Germline and junction disagree at one end, which may indicate a read error. This rearrangement joins TRBV6-6 to TRBJ2-1, with 11 bases matching TRBD2. Germline values: CDR1 MNHNY, CDR2 SVGAGI (reference sequence). The CDR3 has 16 amino acids. CDR3 DNA: TGTGCCAGCAAGGCTAGCGGGAGGTCCTCCAACAATGAGCGGTTCTTC. It translates to CASKASGRSSNNERFF.

Many counts were recorded for this clonotype. The chain uses TRBV6-6 and TRBJ2-1, with 13 nucleotides matching TRBD2. Losses at the gene ends were 2 bases for V and 10 bases for J; bases not matched to a gene: 2. The CDR3 spans 14 residues. Germline assignment: CDR1 MNHNY and CDR2 SVGAGI (reference sequence). CDR3 region: CASSYGLAGDEQFF. CDR3 coding DNA: TGTGCCAGCAGTTACGGACTAGCGGGAGACGAGCAGTTCTTC.

Comment on this clonotype: A junction boundary mismatches the germline segment, possibly from a read error. The chain links TRBV12-3 or TRBV12-4 to TRBJ1-3; D uncertain. CDR3 length equals 14 residues. Here the CDR3 DNA reads TGTGCCAGCAGTTCAGCCCGTCCGGGAAACACTATATATTTT. Protein: CASSSARPGNTIYF.

As for this clonotype: Mismatch with germline at one junction end may stem from a read error. This chain uses TRBV27 with TRBJ2-7, with D tentatively TRBD2 (6 bases). The CDR3 has 16 residues. CDR1 is MNHEY, CDR2 SMNVEV, per germline (reference sequence). CDR3 region: CASSSWGGRTVYEHYF. The DNA for the CDR3 is TGTGCCAGCAGTTCATGGGGAGGACGCACTGTCTACGAGCATTACTTC.

Concerning this clonotype: The junction departs from germline at one end; a sequencing error may be responsible. V is TRBV11-2 and J is TRBJ2-7; D may be TRBD2 (5 bases). Germline V gives CDR1 SGHAT, CDR2 FQNNGV. The CDR3 extends over 12 amino acids. Here the CDR3 DNA reads TGTGCCGGCAGCCTAGGACTGCACGGGCAGTACTTC. Protein sequence: CAGSLGLHGQYF.